A selection of T cell receptor beta chains follows, all from one sample in a study of CD8+ T cells in alopecia areata. The assay was immunoSEQ multiplex PCR, and TCRdb's table has in-frame clones only and misses some. The sample contains 90,000 to 100,000 clones, about 45% of which appear only once. Sequenced input: CD4+ T cells sorted from blood. All receptors derive from a human donor with alopecia areata. Both conserved end residues are part of each CDR3. D genes are given only for firm matches. Not all rows give a size; the values are once, few, many and, for expanded clones, a class.

TRBV30	TRBD2	TRBJ2-1	.	CAWSTSGYGEQFF	TGTGCCTGGAGCACTAGCGGGTACGGTGAGCAGTTCTTC
TRBV29-1	.	TRBJ1-4	few	CSVDQGNEKLFF	TGCAGCGTTGATCAGGGCAATGAAAAACTGTTTTTT
TRBV29-1	TRBD2	TRBJ2-3	.	CSAETSGTSTDTQYF	TGCAGCGCCGAGACTAGCGGGACAAGCACAGATACGCAGTATTTT
TRBV2	.	TRBJ2-1	.	CASGRDEPQEQFF	TGTGCCAGCGGGCGGGACGAACCCCAGGAGCAGTTCTTC
TRBV12-5	.	TRBJ2-3	.	CASGPPGPVDTQYF	TGTGCTAGTGGTCCCCCGGGGCCGGTAGATACGCAGTATTTT
TRBV30	.	TRBJ1-1	.	CAWSVQSNTEAFF	TGTGCCTGGAGTGTCCAGTCCAACACTGAAGCTTTCTTT
TRBV7-3	.	TRBJ2-1	.	CASSTQGTEQFF	TGTGCCAGCAGCACACAGGGCACTGAGCAGTTCTTC
TRBV7-2	TRBD1	TRBJ2-2	.	CASSRNTGDTGELFF	TGTGCCAGCAGCCGGAATACAGGGGACACCGGGGAGCTGTTTTTT
TRBV29-1	TRBD1	TRBJ1-6	.	CSVAYGTADNSPLHF	TGCAGCGTTGCCTATGGGACAGCGGATAATTCACCCCTCCACTTT
TRBV18	.	TRBJ1-1	.	CASSRDSKNTEAFF	TGTGCCAGCTCACGTGACAGCAAGAACACTGAAGCTTTCTTT
TRBV28	TRBD1	TRBJ1-2	medium-sized	CASSQQGARGYTF	TGTGCCAGCAGTCAACAGGGGGCCCGGGGCTACACCTTC
TRBV30	.	TRBJ2-1	.	CAWSVGRSTYNEQFF	TGTGCCTGGAGTGTAGGTAGGTCTACGTACAATGAGCAGTTCTTC
TRBV29-1	TRBD2	TRBJ2-1	.	CSVARLAGGNEQFF	TGCAGCGTTGCCCGACTAGCGGGGGGCAATGAGCAGTTCTTC
TRBV15	TRBD1	TRBJ1-5	.	CATSPGTADHPQHF	TGTGCCACCAGCCCCGGGACAGCCGATCATCCCCAGCATTTT
TRBV5-1	.	TRBJ2-3	.	CASSSGEGIHGDTQYF	TGCGCCAGCAGCTCTGGCGAGGGGATCCACGGAGATACGCAGTATTTT
TRBV5-1	.	TRBJ2-1	few	CASSLGIQSSYNEQFF	TGCGCCAGCAGCTTGGGGATCCAGAGCTCCTACAATGAGCAGTTCTTC
TRBV29-1	.	TRBJ1-2	.	CSVLPFGGGYGYTF	TGCAGCGTTCTCCCGTTCGGGGGCGGGTATGGCTACACCTTC
TRBV7-7	.	TRBJ2-1	.	CASSSLLGREQFF	TGTGCTAGCAGCTCGCTTTTAGGGAGGGAGCAGTTCTTC
TRBV9	TRBD1	TRBJ1-2	.	CASSVEDRGNYGYTF	TGTGCCAGCAGCGTAGAGGACAGGGGTAACTATGGCTACACCTTC
TRBV7-9	TRBD2	TRBJ2-5	.	CASSPYGGAQETQYF	TGTGCCAGCAGCCCCTACGGGGGGGCCCAAGAGACCCAGTACTTC
TRBV11-2	.	TRBJ2-5	few	CASSTDRPQETQYF	TGTGCCAGCAGCACCGACAGGCCGCAAGAGACCCAGTACTTC
TRBV7-2	.	TRBJ2-3	.	CASSHPGDTQYF	TGTGCCAGCAGCCATCCCGGAGATACGCAGTATTTT
TRBV7-9	TRBD1	TRBJ2-3	.	CASSLAGRGQDTQYF	TGTGCCAGCAGCTTAGCGGGCAGGGGGCAGGATACGCAGTATTTT
TRBV2	.	TRBJ2-7	few	CASTGTAQSGEQYF	TGTGCCAGCACCGGGACCGCCCAGAGCGGGGAGCAGTACTTC
TRBV28	.	TRBJ1-1	.	CASSLEYTEAFF	TGTGCCAGCAGTTTAGAGTACACTGAAGCTTTCTTT
TRBV5-6	.	TRBJ2-1	few	CASSLSYEQFF	TGTGCCAGCAGCCTCTCCTATGAGCAGTTCTTC
TRBV20-1	.	TRBJ2-7	.	CSARSTYEQYF	TGCAGTGCTAGATCTACCTACGAGCAGTACTTC
TRBV14	.	TRBJ2-5	.	CASSQNRQETQYF	TGTGCCAGCAGCCAAAACAGGCAAGAGACCCAGTACTTC
TRBV29-1	.	TRBJ2-1	few	CSVVPLSSYNEQFF	TGCAGCGTTGTTCCCCTGAGCTCCTACAATGAGCAGTTCTTC
TRBV27	.	TRBJ2-1	.	CASKFAGASFGNEQFF	TGTGCCAGCAAATTCGCAGGGGCCTCCTTCGGCAATGAGCAGTTCTTC
TRBV4-1	.	TRBJ2-7	few	CASSLQLGYEQYF	TGCGCCAGCAGCCTACAACTAGGGTACGAGCAGTACTTC
TRBV2	.	TRBJ2-1	.	CASRRGAPRDEQFF	TGTGCCTCCCGTCGGGGGGCCCCCCGGGATGAGCAGTTCTTC
TRBV6-6	.	TRBJ1-5	few	CASSTGDQPQHF	TGTGCCAGCTCTACGGGGGATCAGCCCCAGCATTTT